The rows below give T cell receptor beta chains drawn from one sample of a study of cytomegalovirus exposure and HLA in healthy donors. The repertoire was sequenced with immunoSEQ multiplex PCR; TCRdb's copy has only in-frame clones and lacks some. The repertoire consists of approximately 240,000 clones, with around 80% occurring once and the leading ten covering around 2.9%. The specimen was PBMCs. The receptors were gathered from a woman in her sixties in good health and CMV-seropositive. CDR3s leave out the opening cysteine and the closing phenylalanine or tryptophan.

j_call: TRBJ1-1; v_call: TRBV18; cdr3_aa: ASSPQDRRDTEAF
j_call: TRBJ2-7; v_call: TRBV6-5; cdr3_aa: ASKERLRVNEQY
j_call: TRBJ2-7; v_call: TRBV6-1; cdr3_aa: ASSGRASGKGNYEQY
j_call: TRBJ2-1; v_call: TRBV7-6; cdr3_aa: ASSLGKLAGGQYNEQF
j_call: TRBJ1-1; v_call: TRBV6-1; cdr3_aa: ASSERQGPNAF
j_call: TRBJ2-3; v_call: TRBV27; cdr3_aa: ASRGTGGSYTDTQY
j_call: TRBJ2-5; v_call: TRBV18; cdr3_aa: ASSPPGGYQETQY
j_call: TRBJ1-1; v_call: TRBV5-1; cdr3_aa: ASSLDRGNTEAF
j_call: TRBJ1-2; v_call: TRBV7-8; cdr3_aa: ASSLDPGVAGGYT
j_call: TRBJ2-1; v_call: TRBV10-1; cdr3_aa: ASSEGLAGGRYNEQF
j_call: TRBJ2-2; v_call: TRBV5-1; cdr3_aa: ASSRGETEELF
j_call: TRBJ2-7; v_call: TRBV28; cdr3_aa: ASSARTSGGASYEQY
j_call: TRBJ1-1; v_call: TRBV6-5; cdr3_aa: ASSSPGQGPNTEAF
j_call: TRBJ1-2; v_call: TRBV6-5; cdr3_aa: ASSYSAGGDYGYT
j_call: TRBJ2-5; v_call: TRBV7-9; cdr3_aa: ASSLERGSMETQY
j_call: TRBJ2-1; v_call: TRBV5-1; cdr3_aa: ASSYLSGTPLNEQF
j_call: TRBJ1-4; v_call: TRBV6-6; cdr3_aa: ASSYEGLGKSEKLF
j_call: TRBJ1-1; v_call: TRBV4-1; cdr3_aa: ASSQESRNTEAF
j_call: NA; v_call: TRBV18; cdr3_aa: ASSTGGSNEQY
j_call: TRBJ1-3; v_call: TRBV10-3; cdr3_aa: AISEGQFLGNTIY
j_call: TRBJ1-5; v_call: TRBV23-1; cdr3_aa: ASSRPTGRLDQPQH
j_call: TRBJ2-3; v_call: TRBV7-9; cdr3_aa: ASSLRLASTDTQY
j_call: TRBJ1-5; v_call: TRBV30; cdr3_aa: AWSVQGSQPQH